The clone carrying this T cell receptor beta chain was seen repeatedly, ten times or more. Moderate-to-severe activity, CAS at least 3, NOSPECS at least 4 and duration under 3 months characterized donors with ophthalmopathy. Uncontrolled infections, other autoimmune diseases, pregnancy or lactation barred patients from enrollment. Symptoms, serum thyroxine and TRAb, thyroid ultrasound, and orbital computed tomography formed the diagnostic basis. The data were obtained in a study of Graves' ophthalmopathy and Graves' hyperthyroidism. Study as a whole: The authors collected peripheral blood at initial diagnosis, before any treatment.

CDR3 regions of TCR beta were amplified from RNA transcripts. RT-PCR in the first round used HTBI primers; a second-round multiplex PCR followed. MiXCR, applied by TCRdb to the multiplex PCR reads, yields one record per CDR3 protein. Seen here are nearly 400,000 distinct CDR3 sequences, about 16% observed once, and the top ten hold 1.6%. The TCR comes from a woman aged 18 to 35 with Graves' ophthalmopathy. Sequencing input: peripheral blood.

CDR3 residues: CASSERLGSYEQYF. For the CDR3, the DNA is TGTGCCAGCAGTGAAAGACTGGGCAGTTACGAGCAGTACTTC. This sequence joins TRBV2 and TRBJ2-7, with D uncertain. V was trimmed by 2 bases and J by 4 bases, leaving 12 bases between them. The CDR3 is 14 amino acids. From germline, CDR1 is SNHLY and CDR2 FYNNEI.